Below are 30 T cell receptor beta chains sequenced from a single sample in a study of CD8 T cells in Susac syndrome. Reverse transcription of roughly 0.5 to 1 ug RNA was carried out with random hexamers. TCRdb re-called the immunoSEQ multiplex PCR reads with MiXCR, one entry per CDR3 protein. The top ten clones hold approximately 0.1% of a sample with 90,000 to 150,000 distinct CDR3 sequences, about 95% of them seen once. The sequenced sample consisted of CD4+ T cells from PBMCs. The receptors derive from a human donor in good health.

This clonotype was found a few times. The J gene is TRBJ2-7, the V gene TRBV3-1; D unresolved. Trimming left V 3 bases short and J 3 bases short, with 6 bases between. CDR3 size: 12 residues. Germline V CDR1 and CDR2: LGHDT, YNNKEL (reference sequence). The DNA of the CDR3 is TGTGCCAGCAGCCAGGCGAACTACGAGCAGTACTTC. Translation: CASSQANYEQYF.

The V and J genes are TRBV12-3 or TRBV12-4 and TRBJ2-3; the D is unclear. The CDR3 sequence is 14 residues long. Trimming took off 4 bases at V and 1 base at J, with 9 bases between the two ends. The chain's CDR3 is CASSYSFGTDTQYF. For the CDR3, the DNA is TGTGCCAGCAGTTACAGTTTTGGCACAGATACGCAGTATTTT.

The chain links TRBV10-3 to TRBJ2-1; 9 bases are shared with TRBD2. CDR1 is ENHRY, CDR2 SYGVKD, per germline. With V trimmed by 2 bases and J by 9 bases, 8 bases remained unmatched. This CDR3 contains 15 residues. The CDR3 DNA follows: TGTGCCATCAGTGAGGGCGGGAGGGCCGGGGGTGAGCAGTTCTTC. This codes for CAISEGGRAGGEQFF.

CDR3 amino acids: CASSLAFFAGAETQYF. In DNA, the CDR3 is TGTGCCAGCAGTTTAGCCTTTTTTGCGGGAGCGGAGACCCAGTACTTC. The chain links TRBV28 to TRBJ2-5; 7 positions match TRBD2. CDR3 length equals 16 residues. The junction had 11 bases not matched to a gene; V was cut back by 2 bases and J by 5 bases. Germline assignment: CDR1 MDHEN and CDR2 SYDVKM. The whole variable domain, remainder taken from reference TRBV28 and TRBJ2-5, is DVKVTQSSRYLVKRTGEKVFLECVQDMDHENMFWYRQDPGLGLRLIYFSYDVKMKEKGDIPEGYSVSREKKERFSLILESASTNQTSMYLCASSLAFFAGAETQYFGPGTRLLVL.

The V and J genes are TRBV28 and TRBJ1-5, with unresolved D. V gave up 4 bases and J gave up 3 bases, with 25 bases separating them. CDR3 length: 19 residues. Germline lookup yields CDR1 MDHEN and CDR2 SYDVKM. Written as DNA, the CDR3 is TGTGCCAGCAGTTCTTCCGGCGGCAGCCCTTTCTTTTTCAATCAGCCCCAGCATTTT. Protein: CASSSSGGSPFFFNQPQHF.

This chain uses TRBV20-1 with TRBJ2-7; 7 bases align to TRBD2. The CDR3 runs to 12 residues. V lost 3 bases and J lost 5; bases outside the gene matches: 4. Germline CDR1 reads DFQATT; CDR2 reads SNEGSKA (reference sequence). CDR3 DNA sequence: TGCAGTGCTAGCGGGAGGCAGCACGAGCAGTACTTC. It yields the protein CSASGRQHEQYF.

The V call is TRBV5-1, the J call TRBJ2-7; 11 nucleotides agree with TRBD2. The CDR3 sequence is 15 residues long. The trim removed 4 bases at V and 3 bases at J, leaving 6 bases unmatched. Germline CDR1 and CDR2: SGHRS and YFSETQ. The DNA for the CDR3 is TGCGCCAGCAGCCCGGGACTAGCGGCTGACTACGAGCAGTACTTC. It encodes CASSPGLAADYEQYF.

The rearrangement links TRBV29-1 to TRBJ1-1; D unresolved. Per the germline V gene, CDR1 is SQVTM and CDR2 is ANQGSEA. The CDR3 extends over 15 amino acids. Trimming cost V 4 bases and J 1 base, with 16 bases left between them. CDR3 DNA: TGCAGCGTTGTGGTCGGCAGCCCTTGGAACACTGAAGCTTTCTTT. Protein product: CSVVVGSPWNTEAFF. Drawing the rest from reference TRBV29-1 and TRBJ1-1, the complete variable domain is SAVISQKPSRDICQRGTSLTIQCQVDSQVTMMFWYRQQPGQSLTLIATANQGSEATYESGFVIDKFPISRPNLTFSTLTVSNMSPEDSSIYLCSVVVGSPWNTEAFFGQGTRLTVV.

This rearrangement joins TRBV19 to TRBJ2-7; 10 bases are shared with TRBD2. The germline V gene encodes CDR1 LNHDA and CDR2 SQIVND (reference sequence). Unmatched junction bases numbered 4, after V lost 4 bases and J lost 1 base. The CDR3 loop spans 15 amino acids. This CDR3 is CASSTRTSGSYEQYF. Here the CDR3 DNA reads TGTGCCAGTAGTACCCGGACTAGCGGTTCCTACGAGCAGTACTTC.

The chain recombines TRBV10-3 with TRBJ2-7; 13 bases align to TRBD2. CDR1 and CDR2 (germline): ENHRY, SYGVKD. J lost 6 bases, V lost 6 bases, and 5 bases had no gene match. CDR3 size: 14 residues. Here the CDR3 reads CAIRPGLAGSEQYF. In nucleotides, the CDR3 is TGTGCCATCAGGCCGGGACTAGCGGGATCCGAGCAGTACTTC.

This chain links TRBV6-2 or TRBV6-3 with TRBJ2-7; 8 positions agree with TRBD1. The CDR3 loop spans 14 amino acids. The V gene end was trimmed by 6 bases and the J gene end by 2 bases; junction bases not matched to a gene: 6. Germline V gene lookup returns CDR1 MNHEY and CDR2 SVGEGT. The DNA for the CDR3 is TGTGCCAGCAGAGACAGGGGAAGACCCTACGAGCAGTACTTC. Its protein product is CASRDRGRPYEQYF.

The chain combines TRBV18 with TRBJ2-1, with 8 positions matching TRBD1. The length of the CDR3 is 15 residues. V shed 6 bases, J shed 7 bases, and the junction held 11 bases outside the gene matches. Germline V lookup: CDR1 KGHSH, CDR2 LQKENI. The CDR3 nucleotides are TGTGCCAGCTCCCCGACAGGGGTGCTTTCGAATGAGCAGTTCTTC. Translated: CASSPTGVLSNEQFF.

The CDR3 protein is CSVGRTYNEQFF. CDR3 coding DNA: TGCAGCGTCGGAAGGACGTACAATGAGCAGTTCTTC. The chain joins TRBV29-1 to TRBJ2-1, with no clear D. Germline CDR1 is SQVTM and CDR2 is ANQGSEA. The V end lost 6 bases, the J end lost 4 bases, and 10 bases lay between the germline ends. This CDR3 spans 12 amino acids.

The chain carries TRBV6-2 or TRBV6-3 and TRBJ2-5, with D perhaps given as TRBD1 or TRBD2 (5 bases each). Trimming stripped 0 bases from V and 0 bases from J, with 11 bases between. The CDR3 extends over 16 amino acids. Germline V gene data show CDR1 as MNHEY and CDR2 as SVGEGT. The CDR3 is CASSYSRGPDQETQYF. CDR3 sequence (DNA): TGTGCCAGCAGTTACTCTCGGGGACCGGACCAAGAGACCCAGTACTTC.

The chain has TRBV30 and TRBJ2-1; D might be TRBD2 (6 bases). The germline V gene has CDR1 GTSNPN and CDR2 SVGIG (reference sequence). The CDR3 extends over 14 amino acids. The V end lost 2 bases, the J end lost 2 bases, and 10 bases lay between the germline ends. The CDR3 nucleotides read TGTGCCTGGAGTATCGGACTACCCTACAATGAGCAGTTCTTC. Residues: CAWSIGLPYNEQFF. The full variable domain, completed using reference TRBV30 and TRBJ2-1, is SQTIHQWPATLVQPVGSPLSLECTVEGTSNPNLYWYRQAAGRGLQLLFYSVGIGQISSEVPQNLSASRPQDRQFILSSKKLLLSDSGFYLCAWSIGLPYNEQFFGPGTRLTVL.

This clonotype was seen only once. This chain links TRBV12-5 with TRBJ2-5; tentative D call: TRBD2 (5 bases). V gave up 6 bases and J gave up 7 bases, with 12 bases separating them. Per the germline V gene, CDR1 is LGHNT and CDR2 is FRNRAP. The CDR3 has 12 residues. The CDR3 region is CASGAEGGTQYF. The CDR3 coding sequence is TGTGCTAGTGGAGCGGAAGGAGGGACCCAGTACTTC.

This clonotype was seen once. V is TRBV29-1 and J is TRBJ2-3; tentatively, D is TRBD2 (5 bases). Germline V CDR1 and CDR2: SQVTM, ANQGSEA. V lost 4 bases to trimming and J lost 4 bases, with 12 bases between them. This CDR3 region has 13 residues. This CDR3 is CSVVRVVADTQYF. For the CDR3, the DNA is TGCAGCGTTGTGCGGGTAGTCGCAGATACGCAGTATTTT.

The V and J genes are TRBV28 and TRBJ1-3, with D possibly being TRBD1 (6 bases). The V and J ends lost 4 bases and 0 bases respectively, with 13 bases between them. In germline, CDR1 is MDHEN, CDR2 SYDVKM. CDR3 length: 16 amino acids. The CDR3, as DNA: TGTGCCAGCAGTTCGACAGGTTTCAGCTCTGGAAACACCATATATTTT. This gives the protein CASSSTGFSSGNTIYF. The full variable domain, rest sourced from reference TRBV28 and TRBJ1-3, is DVKVTQSSRYLVKRTGEKVFLECVQDMDHENMFWYRQDPGLGLRLIYFSYDVKMKEKGDIPEGYSVSREKKERFSLILESASTNQTSMYLCASSSTGFSSGNTIYFGEGSWLTVV.

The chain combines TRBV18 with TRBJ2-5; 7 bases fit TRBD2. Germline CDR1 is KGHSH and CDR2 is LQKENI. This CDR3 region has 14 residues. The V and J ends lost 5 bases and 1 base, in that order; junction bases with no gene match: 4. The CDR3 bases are TGTGCCAGCTCAGCTACTAGCGCCCAAGAGACCCAGTACTTC. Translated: CASSATSAQETQYF.

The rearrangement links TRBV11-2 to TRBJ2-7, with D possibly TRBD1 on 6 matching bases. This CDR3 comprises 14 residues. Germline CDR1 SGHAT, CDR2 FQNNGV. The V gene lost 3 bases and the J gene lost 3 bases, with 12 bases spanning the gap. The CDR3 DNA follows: TGTGCCAGCAGCTTCACAGGGAAGGTCTACGAGCAGTACTTC. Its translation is CASSFTGKVYEQYF. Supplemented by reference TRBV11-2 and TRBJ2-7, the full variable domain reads EAGVAQSPRYKIIEKRQSVAFWCNPISGHATLYWYQQILGQGPKLLIQFQNNGVVDDSQLPKDRFSAERLKGVDSTLKIQPAKLEDSAVYLCASSFTGKVYEQYFGPGTRLTVT.

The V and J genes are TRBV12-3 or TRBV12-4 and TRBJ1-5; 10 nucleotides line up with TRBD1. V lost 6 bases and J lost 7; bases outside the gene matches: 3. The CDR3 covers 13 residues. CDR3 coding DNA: TGTGCCAGCAGGGGGACAGGGGACCAGCCCCAGCATTTT. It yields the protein CASRGTGDQPQHF.

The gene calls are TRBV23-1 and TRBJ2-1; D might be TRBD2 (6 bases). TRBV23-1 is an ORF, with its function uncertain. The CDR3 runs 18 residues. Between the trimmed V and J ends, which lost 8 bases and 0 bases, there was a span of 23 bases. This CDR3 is CASPDGTSAIGSYNEQFF. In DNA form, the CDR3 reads TGCGCCAGCCCCGATGGGACTTCGGCGATAGGCTCCTACAATGAGCAGTTCTTC.

The DNA of the CDR3 is TGCAGCGTTGGGGGACTAGCGGGCAACGAGCAGTACTTC. Translating it yields CSVGGLAGNEQYF. The chain employs TRBV29-1 and TRBJ2-7; TRBD2 agrees at 12 bases. The CDR3 contains 13 residues. The germline gives CDR1 SQVTM, CDR2 ANQGSEA. The junction had 3 bases not matched to a gene; V was cut back by 4 bases and J by 5 bases.

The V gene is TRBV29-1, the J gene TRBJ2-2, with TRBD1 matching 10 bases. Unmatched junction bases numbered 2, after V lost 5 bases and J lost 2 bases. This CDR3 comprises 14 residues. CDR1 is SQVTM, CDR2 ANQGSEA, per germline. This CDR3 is CSVRQGANTGELFF. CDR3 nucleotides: TGCAGCGTTCGACAGGGGGCTAACACCGGGGAGCTGTTTTTT.

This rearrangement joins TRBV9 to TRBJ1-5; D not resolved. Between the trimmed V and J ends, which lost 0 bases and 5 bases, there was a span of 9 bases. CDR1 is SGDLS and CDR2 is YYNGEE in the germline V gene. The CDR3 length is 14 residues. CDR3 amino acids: CASSVGGRDQPQHF. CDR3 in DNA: TGTGCCAGCAGCGTAGGGGGAAGGGATCAGCCCCAGCATTTT.

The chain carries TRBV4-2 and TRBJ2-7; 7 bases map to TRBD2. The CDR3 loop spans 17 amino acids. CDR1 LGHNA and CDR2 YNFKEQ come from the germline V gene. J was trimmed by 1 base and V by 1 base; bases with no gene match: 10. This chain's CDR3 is CASSQAATSAQSYEQYF. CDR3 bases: TGTGCCAGCAGCCAAGCAGCCACTAGCGCCCAATCCTACGAGCAGTACTTC.

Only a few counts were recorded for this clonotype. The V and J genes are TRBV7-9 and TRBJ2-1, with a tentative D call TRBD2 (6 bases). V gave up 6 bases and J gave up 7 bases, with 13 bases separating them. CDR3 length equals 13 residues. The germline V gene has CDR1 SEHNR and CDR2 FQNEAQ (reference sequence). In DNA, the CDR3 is TGTGCCAGCAGGAGGGGAGGAGGGAATGAGCAGTTCTTC. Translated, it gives CASRRGGGNEQFF.

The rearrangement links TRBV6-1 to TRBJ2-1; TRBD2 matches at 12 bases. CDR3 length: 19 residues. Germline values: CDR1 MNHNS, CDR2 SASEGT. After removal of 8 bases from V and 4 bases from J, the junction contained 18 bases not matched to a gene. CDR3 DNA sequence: TGTGCCAGCCTCACCCGGGGGGGGCTCGGACTAGCGGGATACAATGAGCAGTTCTTC. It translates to CASLTRGGLGLAGYNEQFF.

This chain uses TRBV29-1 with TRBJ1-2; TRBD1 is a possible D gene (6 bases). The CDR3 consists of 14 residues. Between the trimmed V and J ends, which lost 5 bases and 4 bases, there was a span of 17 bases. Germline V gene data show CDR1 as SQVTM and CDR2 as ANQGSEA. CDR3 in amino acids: CSVTPRGMGYGYTF. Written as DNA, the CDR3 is TGCAGCGTTACCCCGAGGGGGATGGGCTATGGCTACACCTTC. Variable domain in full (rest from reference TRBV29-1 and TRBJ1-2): SAVISQKPSRDICQRGTSLTIQCQVDSQVTMMFWYRQQPGQSLTLIATANQGSEATYESGFVIDKFPISRPNLTFSTLTVSNMSPEDSSIYLCSVTPRGMGYGYTFGSGTRLTVV.

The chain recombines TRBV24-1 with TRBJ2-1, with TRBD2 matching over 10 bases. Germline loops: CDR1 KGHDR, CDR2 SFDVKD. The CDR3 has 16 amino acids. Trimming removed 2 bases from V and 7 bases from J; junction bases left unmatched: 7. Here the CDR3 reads CATSDSLAGIRNEQFF. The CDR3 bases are TGTGCCACCAGTGATTCACTAGCGGGAATTCGTAATGAGCAGTTCTTC.